These 15 T cell receptor beta chains came from one sample sequenced in a study of T-cell reconstitution after alpha-beta-depleted transplantation in children. This sample's TCRbeta library carried unique molecular identifier barcodes. TCRdb re-called the PCR reads through MiXCR, storing one row per CDR3 protein. Of some 490,000 distinct CDR3 sequences listed, under 15% are singletons. The specimen was PBMCs from the stem cell graft donor, collected from the stem cell graft. The receptor set was obtained from a human donor who donated a stem cell graft to a child with combined immunodeficiency.

The chain combines TRBV9 with TRBJ2-1; D tentatively fits TRBD1 or TRBD2 (7 bases each). Germline assignment: CDR1 SGDLS and CDR2 YYNGEE. The CDR3 contains 15 residues. V was shortened by 4 bases and J by 6 bases, with 17 bases between the two germline ends. For the CDR3, the DNA is TGTGCCAGCAGCTCCCAGGGGGGGGAAGCCAATGAGCAGTTCTTC. Translated, it gives CASSSQGGEANEQFF.

Ten or more counts support this clonotype. The V and J genes are TRBV10-3 and TRBJ2-7; TRBD2 matches at 7 bases. This CDR3 contains 13 residues. J gave up 1 base and V 9 bases, and 6 bases lay outside the gene matches. Germline assignment: CDR1 ENHRY and CDR2 SYGVKD. The CDR3 spells CAIRGERSYEQYF. CDR3 in DNA: TGTGCCATACGGGGGGAACGGTCCTACGAGCAGTACTTC.

This clonotype was observed a handful of times. The genes are TRBV3-1 and TRBJ2-7, with 13 bases lining up with TRBD2. J gave up 3 bases and V 6 bases, and 17 bases lay outside the gene matches. The CDR3 has 19 amino acids. CDR1 is LGHDT and CDR2 is YNNKEL in the germline V gene (reference sequence). CDR3 sequence reads: CASSAGLAGVGVEGYEQYF. The CDR3 DNA reads TGTGCCAGCAGTGCTGGACTAGCGGGAGTCGGAGTAGAAGGCTACGAGCAGTACTTC.

The genes are TRBV7-3 and TRBJ1-1, with a possible D match to TRBD1 (5 bases). The germline CDR1 and CDR2 sequences are SGHTA and FQGTGA. This CDR3 is built from 16 residues. V was pared by 1 base and J by 7 bases, with 19 bases between. CDR3 in amino acids: CASSLSPPGGGFEAFF. In nucleotides, the CDR3 is TGTGCCAGCAGCTTAAGCCCGCCGGGGGGTGGTTTTGAAGCTTTCTTT.

This clonotype has more than one count but fewer than ten. A much larger clone lies a single base off, so this may be a read error. The V gene is TRBV7-2, the J gene TRBJ1-3, with D perhaps TRBD1 (5 bases). The V gene lost 5 bases and the J gene lost 0 bases, with 8 bases spanning the gap. The germline gives CDR1 SGHTA, CDR2 FQGNSA. The length of the CDR3 is 14 residues. CDR3 DNA sequence: TGTGCCAGCAGCCCGACAGACTCTGGAAACACCATATATTTT. Protein sequence: CASSPTDSGNTIYF. Together with reference TRBV7-2 and TRBJ1-3, the CDR3 gives the full variable domain: GAGVSQSPSNKVTEKGKDVELRCDPISGHTALYWYRQSLGQGLEFLIYFQGNSAPDKSGLPSDRFSAERTGGSVSTLTIQRTQQEDSAVYLCASSPTDSGNTIYFGEGSWLTVV.

In this sample, this clonotype turned up many times. The chain has TRBV7-2 and TRBJ2-1; D is undetermined. V dropped 1 base and J dropped 9 bases, with 10 bases sitting between them. Germline-derived CDR1 and CDR2 are SGHTA and FQGNSA. The CDR3 is 13 residues long. CDR3 in DNA: TGTGCCAGCAGCTTAGTGGAAGTGGGTGAGCAGTTCTTC. Translated, it gives CASSLVEVGEQFF.

This clonotype occurred many times. This chain links TRBV4-3 with TRBJ2-1; no clear D. The germline V and J ends were trimmed by 1 base and 5 bases, with 6 bases remaining between them. Germline V lookup: CDR1 LGHNA, CDR2 YSLEER. The CDR3 length is 13 residues. The CDR3 here is CASSQGVHNEQFF. The DNA of the CDR3 is TGCGCCAGCAGCCAAGGGGTCCACAATGAGCAGTTCTTC.

This clonotype has just a few counts. The J gene is TRBJ1-4, the V gene TRBV5-5; D unresolved. The CDR3 consists of 14 residues. V shed 2 bases and J shed 10 bases, with 15 bases lying between them. Germline V gene data show CDR1 as SGHKS and CDR2 as YYEKEE (reference sequence). For the CDR3, the DNA is TGTGCCAGCAGCTTCCCCTTCTCCGGCGGAAAACTGTTTTTT. As protein: CASSFPFSGGKLFF.

The CDR3 region is CASSLDRGGETQYF. The CDR3 DNA is TGTGCCAGCAGTTTAGACAGGGGCGGAGAGACCCAGTACTTC. The chain has TRBV12-3 or TRBV12-4 and TRBJ2-5, with 7 bases aligning to TRBD1. Trimming at V came to 1 base and at J to 4 bases, leaving 3 bases not matched to a gene. The CDR3 sequence is 14 residues long.

This clonotype was seen only a few times. The gene calls are TRBV9 and TRBJ2-1; 7 bases are shared with TRBD2. Germline assignment: CDR1 SGDLS and CDR2 YYNGEE. V was pared by 5 bases and J by 0 bases, with 5 bases of the junction left unmatched. This CDR3 is 15 amino acids long. The CDR3 sequence is CASSAGGSSYNEQFF. CDR3 DNA: TGTGCCAGCAGTGCGGGCGGGAGCTCCTACAATGAGCAGTTCTTC.

This clonotype occurred many times. This chain joins TRBV12-3 or TRBV12-4 and TRBJ2-7, with D hard to call. The CDR3 length is 11 residues. Trimming removed 3 bases at V and 5 bases at J, with 5 bases between. CDR3 amino acids: CASSFGHEQYF. In nucleotides, the CDR3 is TGTGCCAGCAGTTTCGGACACGAGCAGTACTTC.

This clonotype was observed a handful of times. The chain couples TRBV29-1 to TRBJ2-1; a weak D match, TRBD1 (6 bases). This CDR3 is built from 14 residues. V lost 7 bases to trimming and J lost 5 bases, with 18 bases between them. Germline V gives CDR1 SQVTM, CDR2 ANQGSEA. CDR3 sequence reads: CSAMDRPLHNEQFF. The CDR3 nucleotides read TGCAGCGCCATGGACAGACCGCTCCACAATGAGCAGTTCTTC.

The chain uses TRBV7-8 and TRBJ2-4; D may be TRBD1 or TRBD2 (5 bases each). CDR3 length: 12 residues. From germline, CDR1 is SGHVS and CDR2 FQNEAQ. V lost 10 bases, J lost 4 bases, and 11 bases lay in between. The DNA for the CDR3 is TGTGCCACCTCGGGGCAGAAAAACATTCAGTACTTC. This translates into CATSGQKNIQYF.

This clonotype has at least ten counts. The CDR3 DNA is TGTGCCAGCAGCCCCTCCTTGATCGGGGAGCTGTTTTTT. It codes for CASSPSLIGELFF. The J gene is TRBJ2-2, the V gene TRBV28; D is uncertain. The V gene's germline CDR1 is MDHEN and CDR2 SYDVKM. CDR3 length: 13 amino acids. Trimming shortened V by 6 bases and J by 7 bases, and 12 bases separated the two germline ends.

This clonotype was counted only a few times. The genes are TRBV19 and TRBJ1-4; D possibly corresponds to TRBD1 (5 bases). The V gene's germline CDR1 is LNHDA and CDR2 SQIVND (reference sequence). The ends were cut back, 4 bases at V and 4 bases at J, with 10 bases in the middle. The CDR3 loop spans 14 amino acids. CDR3 region: CASSTTRGNEKLFF. For the CDR3, the DNA is TGTGCCAGTAGTACAACAAGGGGTAATGAAAAACTGTTTTTT.